This T cell receptor (beta chain) was sequenced during a study of blood T cell repertoires in COVID-19. Study in general: Samples came from the United States, Italy and Spain, spanning acute and convalescent COVID-19.

The table came from immunoSEQ multiplex PCR; TCRdb's copy has only in-frame clones and leaves some out. The sample has 95,000 to 100,000 clones, about four fifths seen once. The specimen sequenced was peripheral blood. The sequence was obtained from an elderly woman with active or convalescent COVID-19.

CDR3: CAWEDRSEAFF. The CDR3 nucleotides are TGTGCCTGGGAAGACAGGTCTGAAGCTTTCTTT. This chain connects TRBV30 to TRBJ1-1; D might be TRBD1 (6 bases). CDR1 and CDR2 from the germline V gene are GTSNPN and SVGIG (reference sequence). The CDR3 is 11 amino acids. Trimming shortened V by 5 bases and J by 6 bases, and 10 bases separated the two germline ends.